This TCR beta chain stems from a study of OX40 agonist ivuxolimab in advanced cancers. For the wider study: Ivuxolimab was a fully human IgG2 agonistic monoclonal antibody targeting the costimulatory receptor OX40 (CD134). The purpose of peripheral TCRbeta sequencing was to test whether ivuxolimab changed TCR sequence diversity and led to clonal T-cell expansion. Partial responses were achieved by three dose-escalation patients, of whom one had hepatocellular carcinoma and two had cutaneous melanoma. In the dose-escalation cohort, 70% to 85% of patients were male, and the mean age was roughly 56 years with a range of roughly 20 to 80. Intravenous ivuxolimab was administered to patients every 2 weeks at six dose levels: 0.01, 0.1, 0.3, 1.5, 3 and 10 mg/kg. Patients were allowed to have had prior anti-PD-1, anti-PD-L1 or anti-CTLA-4 therapy, and around 40% of the dose-escalation patients had previously received checkpoint inhibitors. Of the roughly 52 dose-escalation patients, hepatocellular carcinoma was present in 19, melanoma in some 15, renal cell carcinoma in 9 and head and neck cancer in 9. The paper covers the monotherapy dose-escalation part of the phase I ivuxolimab trial, which included N ≈ 57 patients.

Broader findings and caveats from the paper: Low levels of normalized T-cell clonal expansion were also shown by some nonresponding patients. The antigen specificity of the peripheral T cells that underwent clonal expansion was not determined. At doses of 0.1 to 3.0 mg/kg, clonal expansion of both CD4+ and CD8+ blood T cells was observed from baseline to week 6. On average, CD8+ T cells showed more expanded clones than CD4+ T cells after ivuxolimab. In the 0.1-3.0 mg/kg groups, partial responders had among the lowest normalized peripheral clonal expansion, particularly in CD8+ T cells.

With respect to this clone: Its antigen remains unidentified. No base quality information exists; no much larger clone differs at one position.

For sequencing of the TCRbeta CDR3 region, genomic DNA was extracted from the sorted cells. The immunoSEQ Assay was used for sequencing of TCRbeta CDR3 regions. Drawn from immuneACCESS, this table holds only the in-frame rearrangements with V and J called that TCRdb kept. Clones are partly lost; checked studies trace under half to an unresolved V gene and leave the rest unexplained. The table for this sample lists roughly 80,000 clones; 80% to 90% of them were counted only once. Together, the top ten hold 1.5% to 2% of the sample. The V and J ends are trimmed by 0 bases and 8 bases, leaving 5 bases between them. The CDR3 numbers 12 residues from cysteine through phenylalanine. Kept here is only the CDR3 DNA, which spans 36 bases and is read in frame from base 1. From the germline V gene, CDR1 is SGHRS and CDR2 is YFSETQ. Patients with autoimmune disease history or receiving systemic immunosuppression were excluded from the trial. Peripheral blood for TCR sequencing was drawn from every dose cohort at baseline, at cycle 4 day 1 and at cycle 7 day 1. Samples came from an open-label, multicenter, first-in-human phase I dose-escalation trial of ivuxolimab. Adults with locally advanced or metastatic head and neck squamous cell, hepatocellular, melanoma or renal cell carcinoma were enrolled in the trial. Before TCR sequencing, CD4+ and CD8+ T cells were separately sorted from peripheral blood.

This TCR came from an adult with an advanced solid tumor such as melanoma, head and neck, liver or kidney cancer. This chain joins TRBV5-1 to TRBJ1-4; the D gene remains uncertain. Here the sequenced sample was CD4+ or CD8+ T cells sorted from blood, taken in a trial of the OX40 agonist ivuxolimab. The CDR3 in this case is CASSLDGEKLFF. The DNA sequence is given as TGCGCCAGCAGCTTGGATGGGGAAAAACTGTTTTTT.